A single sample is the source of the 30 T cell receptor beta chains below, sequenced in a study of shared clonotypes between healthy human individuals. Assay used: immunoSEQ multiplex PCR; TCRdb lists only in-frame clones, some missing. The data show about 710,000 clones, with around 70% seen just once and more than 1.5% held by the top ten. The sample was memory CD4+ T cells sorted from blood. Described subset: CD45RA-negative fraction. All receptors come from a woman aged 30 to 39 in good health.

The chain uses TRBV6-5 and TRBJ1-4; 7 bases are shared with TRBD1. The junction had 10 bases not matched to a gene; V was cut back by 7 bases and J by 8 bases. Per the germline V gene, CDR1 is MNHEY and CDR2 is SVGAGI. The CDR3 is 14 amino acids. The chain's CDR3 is CASNLDREGEKLFF. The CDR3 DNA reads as TGTGCCAGCAACCTAGACAGGGAGGGCGAAAAACTGTTTTTT.

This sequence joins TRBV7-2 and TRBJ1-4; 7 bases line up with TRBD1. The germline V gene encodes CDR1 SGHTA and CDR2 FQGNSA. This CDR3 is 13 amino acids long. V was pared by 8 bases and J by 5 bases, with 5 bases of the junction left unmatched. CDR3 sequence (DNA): TGTGCCAGCGGTAGGGGGCGCAATGAAAAACTGTTTTTT. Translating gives CASGRGRNEKLFF.

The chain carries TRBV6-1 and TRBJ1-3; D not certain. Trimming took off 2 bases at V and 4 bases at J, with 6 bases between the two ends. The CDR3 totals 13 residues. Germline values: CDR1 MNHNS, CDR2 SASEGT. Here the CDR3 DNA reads TGTGCCAGCAGTGAATTAGGGGGAAACACCATATATTTT. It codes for CASSELGGNTIYF.

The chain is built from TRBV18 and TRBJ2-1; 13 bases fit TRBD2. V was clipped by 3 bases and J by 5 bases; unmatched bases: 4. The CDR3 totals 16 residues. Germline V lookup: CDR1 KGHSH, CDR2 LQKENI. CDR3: CASSPELAGGNNEQFF. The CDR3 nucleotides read TGTGCCAGCTCACCGGAACTAGCGGGAGGGAACAATGAGCAGTTCTTC.

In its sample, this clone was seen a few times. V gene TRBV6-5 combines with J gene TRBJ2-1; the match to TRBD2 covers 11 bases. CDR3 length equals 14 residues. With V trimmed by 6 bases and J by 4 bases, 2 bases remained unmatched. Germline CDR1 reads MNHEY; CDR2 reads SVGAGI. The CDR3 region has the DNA TGTGCCAGCAGCTCTAGCGGGAGGTACAATGAGCAGTTCTTC. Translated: CASSSSGRYNEQFF.

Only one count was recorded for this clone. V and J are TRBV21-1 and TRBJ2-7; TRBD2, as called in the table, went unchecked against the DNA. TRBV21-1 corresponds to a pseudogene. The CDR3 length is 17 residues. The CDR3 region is CASIREIPGLADYEQYF. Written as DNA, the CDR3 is TGTGCCAGCATCCGCGAGATACCGGGACTAGCGGATTACGAGCAGTACTTC.

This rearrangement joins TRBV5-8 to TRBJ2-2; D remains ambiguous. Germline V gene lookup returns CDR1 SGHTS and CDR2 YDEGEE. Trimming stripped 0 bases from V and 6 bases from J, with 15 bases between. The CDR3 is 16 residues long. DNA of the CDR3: TGTGCCAGCAGCTTGGGTAGTCATTTTGAGTCCGGGGAGCTGTTTTTT. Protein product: CASSLGSHFESGELFF. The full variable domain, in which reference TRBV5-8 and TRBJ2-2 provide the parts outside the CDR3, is EAGVTQSPTHLIKTRGQQATLRCSPISGHTSVYWYQQALGLGLQFLLWYDEGEERNRGNFPPRFSGRQFPNYSSELNVNALELEDSALYLCASSLGSHFESGELFFGEGSRLTVL.

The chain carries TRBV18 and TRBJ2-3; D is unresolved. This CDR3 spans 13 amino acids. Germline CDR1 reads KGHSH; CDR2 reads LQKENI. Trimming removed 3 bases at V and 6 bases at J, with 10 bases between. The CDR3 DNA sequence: TGTGCCAGCTCACCTACCTCTTGGGATACGCAGTATTTT. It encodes CASSPTSWDTQYF. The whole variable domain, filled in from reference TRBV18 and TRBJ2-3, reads NAGVMQNPRHLVRRRGQEARLRCSPMKGHSHVYWYRQLPEEGLKFMVYLQKENIIDESGMPKERFSAEFPKEGPSILRIQQVVRGDSAAYFCASSPTSWDTQYFGPGTRLTVL.

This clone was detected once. The CDR3 protein is CASSPPGLQETQYF. The CDR3 DNA reads as TGTGCCAGCAGCCCTCCGGGACTCCAAGAGACCCAGTACTTC. V usage is TRBV7-2 and J usage is TRBJ2-5; TRBD2 might be the D (6 bases). The V end was cut by 5 bases, the J end by 1 base, with 11 bases between. CDR1 is SGHTA, CDR2 FQGNSA, per germline. This CDR3 has 14 amino acids.

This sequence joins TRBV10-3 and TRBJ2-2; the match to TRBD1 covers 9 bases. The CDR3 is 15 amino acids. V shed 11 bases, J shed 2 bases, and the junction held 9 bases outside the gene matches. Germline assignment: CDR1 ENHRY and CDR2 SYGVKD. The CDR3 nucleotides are TGTGCCTCCACCCCGGGACAGGGCAACACCGGGGAGCTGTTTTTT. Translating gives CASTPGQGNTGELFF.

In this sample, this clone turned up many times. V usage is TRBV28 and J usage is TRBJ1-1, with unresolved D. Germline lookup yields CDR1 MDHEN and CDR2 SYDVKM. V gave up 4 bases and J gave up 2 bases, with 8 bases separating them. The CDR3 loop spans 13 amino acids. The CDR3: CASSSRTNTEAFF. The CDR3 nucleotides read TGTGCCAGCAGTTCGAGGACCAACACTGAAGCTTTCTTT.

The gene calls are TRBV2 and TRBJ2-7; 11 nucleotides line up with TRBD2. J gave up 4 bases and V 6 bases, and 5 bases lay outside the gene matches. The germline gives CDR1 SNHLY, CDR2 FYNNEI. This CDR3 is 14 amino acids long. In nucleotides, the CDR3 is TGTGCCAGCAGGTTACTAGCGGGAGCGTACGAGCAGTACTTC. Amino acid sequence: CASRLLAGAYEQYF. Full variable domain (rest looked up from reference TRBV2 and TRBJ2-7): EPEVTQTPSHQVTQMGQEVILRCVPISNHLYFYWYRQILGQKVEFLVSFYNNEISEKSEIFDDQFSVERPDGSNFTLKIRSTKLEDSAMYFCASRLLAGAYEQYFGPGTRLTVT.

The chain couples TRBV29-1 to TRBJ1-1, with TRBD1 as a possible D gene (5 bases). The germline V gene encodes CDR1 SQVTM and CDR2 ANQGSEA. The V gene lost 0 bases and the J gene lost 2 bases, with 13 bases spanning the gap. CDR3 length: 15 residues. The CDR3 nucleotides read TGCAGCGTTGAAGACGAGGGACTACCAAACACTGAAGCTTTCTTT. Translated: CSVEDEGLPNTEAFF.

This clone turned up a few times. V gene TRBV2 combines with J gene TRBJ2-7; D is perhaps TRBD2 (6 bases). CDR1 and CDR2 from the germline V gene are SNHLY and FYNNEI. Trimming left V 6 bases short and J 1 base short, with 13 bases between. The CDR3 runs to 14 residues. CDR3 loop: CASRFRDSSYEQYF. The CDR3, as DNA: TGTGCCAGCAGGTTCCGGGACTCTTCCTACGAGCAGTACTTC.

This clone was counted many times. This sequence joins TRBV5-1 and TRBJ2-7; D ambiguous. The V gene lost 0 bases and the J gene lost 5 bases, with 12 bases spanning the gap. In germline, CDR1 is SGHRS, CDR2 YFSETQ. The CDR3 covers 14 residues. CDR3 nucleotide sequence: TGCGCCAGCAGCTTGGCCCGGCTTGGGGACGAGCAGTACTTC. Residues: CASSLARLGDEQYF.

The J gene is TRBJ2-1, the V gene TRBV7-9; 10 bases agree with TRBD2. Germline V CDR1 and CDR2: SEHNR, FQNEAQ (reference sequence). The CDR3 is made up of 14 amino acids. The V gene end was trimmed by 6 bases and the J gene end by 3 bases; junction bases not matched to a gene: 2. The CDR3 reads CASSWTSGYNEQFF. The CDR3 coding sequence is TGTGCCAGCAGTTGGACTAGCGGCTACAATGAGCAGTTCTTC. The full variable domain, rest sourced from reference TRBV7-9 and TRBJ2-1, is DTGVSQNPRHKITKRGQNVTFRCDPISEHNRLYWYRQTLGQGPEFLTYFQNEAQLEKSRLLSDRFSAERPKGSFSTLEIQRTEQGDSAMYLCASSWTSGYNEQFFGPGTRLTVL.

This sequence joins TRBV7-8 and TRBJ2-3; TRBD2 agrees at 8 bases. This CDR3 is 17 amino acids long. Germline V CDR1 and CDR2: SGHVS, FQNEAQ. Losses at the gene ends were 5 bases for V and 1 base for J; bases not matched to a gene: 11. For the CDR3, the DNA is TGTGCCAGCAGCGACCGGGGGGGTCCGAGGGGCACAGATACGCAGTATTTT. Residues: CASSDRGGPRGTDTQYF.

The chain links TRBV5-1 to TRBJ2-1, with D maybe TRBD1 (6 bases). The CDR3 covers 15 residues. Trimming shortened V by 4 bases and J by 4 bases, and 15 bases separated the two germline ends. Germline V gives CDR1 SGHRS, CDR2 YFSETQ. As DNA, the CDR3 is TGCGCCAGCAGCCCGGACAGCCCTCTTTACAATGAGCAGTTCTTC. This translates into CASSPDSPLYNEQFF. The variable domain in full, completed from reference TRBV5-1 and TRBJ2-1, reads KAGVTQTPRYLIKTRGQQVTLSCSPISGHRSVSWYQQTPGQGLQFLFEYFSETQRNKGNFPGRFSGRQFSNSRSEMNVSTLELGDSALYLCASSPDSPLYNEQFFGPGTRLTVL.

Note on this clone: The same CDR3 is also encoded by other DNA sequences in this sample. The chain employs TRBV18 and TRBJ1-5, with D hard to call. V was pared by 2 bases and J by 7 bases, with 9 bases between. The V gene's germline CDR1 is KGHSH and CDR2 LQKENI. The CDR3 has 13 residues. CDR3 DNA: TGTGCCAGCTCACCAACCGGGAACCAGCCCCAGCATTTT. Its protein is CASSPTGNQPQHF.

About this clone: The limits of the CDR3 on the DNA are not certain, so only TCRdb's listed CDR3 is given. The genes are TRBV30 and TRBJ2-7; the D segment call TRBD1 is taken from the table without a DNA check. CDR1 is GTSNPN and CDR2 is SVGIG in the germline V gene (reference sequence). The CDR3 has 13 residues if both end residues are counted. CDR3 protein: CAWDPSVGQGTYF.

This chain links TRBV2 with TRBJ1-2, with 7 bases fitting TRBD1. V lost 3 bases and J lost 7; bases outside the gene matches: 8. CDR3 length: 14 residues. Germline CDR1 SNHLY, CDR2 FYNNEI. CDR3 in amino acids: CASSESTGRTGYTF. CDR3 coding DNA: TGTGCCAGCAGTGAGTCGACAGGGAGGACTGGCTACACCTTC.

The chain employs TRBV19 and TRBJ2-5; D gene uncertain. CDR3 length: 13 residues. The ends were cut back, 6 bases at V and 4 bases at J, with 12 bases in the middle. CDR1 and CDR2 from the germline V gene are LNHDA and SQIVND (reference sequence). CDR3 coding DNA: TGTGCCAGTAGCCGGCCCCTTTCAGAGACCCAGTACTTC. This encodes CASSRPLSETQYF.

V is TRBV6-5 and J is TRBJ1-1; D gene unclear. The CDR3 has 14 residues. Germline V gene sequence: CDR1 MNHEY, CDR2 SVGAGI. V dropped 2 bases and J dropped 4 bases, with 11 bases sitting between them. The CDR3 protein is CASSYAGYRTEAFF. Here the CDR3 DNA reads TGTGCCAGCAGTTACGCCGGGTATCGCACTGAAGCTTTCTTT.

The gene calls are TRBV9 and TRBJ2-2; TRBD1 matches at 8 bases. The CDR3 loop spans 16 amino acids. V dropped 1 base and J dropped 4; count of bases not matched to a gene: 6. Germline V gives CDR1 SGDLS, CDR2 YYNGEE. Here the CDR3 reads CASSVPDRGGTGELFF. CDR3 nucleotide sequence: TGTGCCAGCAGCGTACCCGACAGGGGAGGCACCGGGGAGCTGTTTTTT.

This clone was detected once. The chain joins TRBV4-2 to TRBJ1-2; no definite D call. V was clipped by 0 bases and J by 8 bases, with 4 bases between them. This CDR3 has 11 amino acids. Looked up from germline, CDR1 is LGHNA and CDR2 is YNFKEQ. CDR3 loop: CASSQDSGYTF. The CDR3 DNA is TGTGCCAGCAGCCAAGATTCGGGCTACACCTTC.

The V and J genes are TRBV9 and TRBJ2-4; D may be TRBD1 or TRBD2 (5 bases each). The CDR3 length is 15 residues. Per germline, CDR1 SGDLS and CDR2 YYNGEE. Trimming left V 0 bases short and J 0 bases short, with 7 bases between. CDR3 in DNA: TGTGCCAGCAGCGTAGCGGGGCTAGCCAAAAACATTCAGTACTTC. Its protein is CASSVAGLAKNIQYF.

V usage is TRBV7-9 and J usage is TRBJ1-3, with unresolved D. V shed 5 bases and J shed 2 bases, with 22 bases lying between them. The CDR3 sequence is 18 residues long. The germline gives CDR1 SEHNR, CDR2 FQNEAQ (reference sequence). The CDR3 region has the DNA TGTGCCAGCAGCGTTAAATCCTCGACCCAAACCCCTGGAAACACCATATATTTT. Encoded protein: CASSVKSSTQTPGNTIYF. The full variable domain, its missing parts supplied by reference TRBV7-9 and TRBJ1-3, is DTGVSQNPRHKITKRGQNVTFRCDPISEHNRLYWYRQTLGQGPEFLTYFQNEAQLEKSRLLSDRFSAERPKGSFSTLEIQRTEQGDSAMYLCASSVKSSTQTPGNTIYFGEGSWLTVV.

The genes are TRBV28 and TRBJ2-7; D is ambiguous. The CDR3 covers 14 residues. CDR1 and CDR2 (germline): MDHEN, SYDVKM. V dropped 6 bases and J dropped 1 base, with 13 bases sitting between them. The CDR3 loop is CASSPTHLSYEQYF. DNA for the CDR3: TGTGCCAGCAGCCCGACTCATTTATCCTACGAGCAGTACTTC.

The CDR3 nucleotides are TGCAGCGTTGAAAAGGCGGCTAGCGGGAGAGTCAATGAGCAGTTCTTC. As protein: CSVEKAASGRVNEQFF. V is TRBV29-1 and J is TRBJ2-1; 10 positions agree with TRBD2. Germline-derived CDR1 and CDR2 are SQVTM and ANQGSEA. The CDR3 length is 16 residues. The ends lost 2 bases at V and 6 bases at J; junction bases unmatched: 10.

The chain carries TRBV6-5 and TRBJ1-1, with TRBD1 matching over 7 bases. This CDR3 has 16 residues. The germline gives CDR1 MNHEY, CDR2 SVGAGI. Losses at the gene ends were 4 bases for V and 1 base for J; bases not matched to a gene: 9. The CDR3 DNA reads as TGTGCCAGCAGTTCCGAAGTAGGGGGCGGGAACACTGAAGCTTTCTTT. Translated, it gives CASSSEVGGGNTEAFF.